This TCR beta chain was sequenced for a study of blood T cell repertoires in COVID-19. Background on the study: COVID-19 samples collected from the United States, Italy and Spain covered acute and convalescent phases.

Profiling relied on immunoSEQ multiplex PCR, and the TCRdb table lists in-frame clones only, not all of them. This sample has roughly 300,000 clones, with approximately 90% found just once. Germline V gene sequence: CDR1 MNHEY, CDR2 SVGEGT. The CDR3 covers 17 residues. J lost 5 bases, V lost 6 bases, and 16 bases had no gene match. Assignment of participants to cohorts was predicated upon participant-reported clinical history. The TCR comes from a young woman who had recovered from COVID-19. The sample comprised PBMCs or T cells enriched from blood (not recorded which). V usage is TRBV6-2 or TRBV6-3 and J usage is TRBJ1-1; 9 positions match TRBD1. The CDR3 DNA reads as TGTGCCAGCAGCTCCCGGACAGGGGAAGACCGTGGAACTGAAGCTTTCTTT. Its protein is CASSSRTGEDRGTEAFF.